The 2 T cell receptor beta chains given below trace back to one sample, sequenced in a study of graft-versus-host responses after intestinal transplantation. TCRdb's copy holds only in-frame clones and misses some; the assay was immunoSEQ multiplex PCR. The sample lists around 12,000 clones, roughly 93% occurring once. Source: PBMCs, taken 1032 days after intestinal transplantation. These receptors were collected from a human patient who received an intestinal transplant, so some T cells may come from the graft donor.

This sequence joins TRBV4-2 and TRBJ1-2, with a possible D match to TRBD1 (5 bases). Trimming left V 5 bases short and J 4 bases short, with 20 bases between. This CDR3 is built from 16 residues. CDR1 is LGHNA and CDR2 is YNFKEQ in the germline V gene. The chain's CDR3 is CASSGAGSLGLYGYTF. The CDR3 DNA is TGTGCCAGCAGCGGGGCCGGGAGCCTGGGCCTCTATGGCTACACCTTC.

CDR3 nucleotides: TGTGCCACCAGTCCGACTCAGGTTTCAACTAATGAAAAACTGTTTTTT. Translated, it gives CATSPTQVSTNEKLFF. This chain joins TRBV15 and TRBJ1-4, with D uncertain. CDR3 length equals 16 residues. CDR1 LNHNV and CDR2 YYDKDF come from the germline V gene (reference sequence). Trimming cost V 6 bases and J 0 bases, with 14 bases left between them.